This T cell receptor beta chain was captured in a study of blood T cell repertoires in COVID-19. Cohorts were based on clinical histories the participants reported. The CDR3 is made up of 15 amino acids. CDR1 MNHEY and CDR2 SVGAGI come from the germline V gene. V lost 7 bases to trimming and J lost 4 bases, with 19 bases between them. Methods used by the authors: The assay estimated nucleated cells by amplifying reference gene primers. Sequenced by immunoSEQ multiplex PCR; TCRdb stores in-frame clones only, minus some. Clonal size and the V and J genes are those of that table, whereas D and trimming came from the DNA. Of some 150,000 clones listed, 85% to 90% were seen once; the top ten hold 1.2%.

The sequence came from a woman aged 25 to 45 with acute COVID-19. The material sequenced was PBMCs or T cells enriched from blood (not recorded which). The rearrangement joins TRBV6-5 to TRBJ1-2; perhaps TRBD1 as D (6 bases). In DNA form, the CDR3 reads TGTGCCAGCACAAACCGGGGGGACACCGGCTATGGCTACACCTTC. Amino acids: CASTNRGDTGYGYTF.